What follows is one TCR beta chain and its context. Its antigen is unknown. This specimen comes from a study of CD8 T cells in Susac syndrome. Whole-study results and caveats: As acknowledged by the study, its TCR sequencing and HLA analysis included a relatively small number of individuals.

Reverse transcription used about 0.45 to 1 ug RNA and random hexamers. TCRdb re-analysed the immunoSEQ multiplex PCR reads in MiXCR, keeping a single row per CDR3 protein. The sample holds about 430,000 distinct CDR3 sequences, around 85% seen once. The sample taken for sequencing was CD8+ T cells from PBMCs. This clonotype was sampled from a human donor with multiple sclerosis.

The CDR3 loop reads CASSEAGAYYGYTF. Written as DNA, the CDR3 is TGTGCCAGCAGTGAAGCGGGGGCTTACTATGGCTACACCTTC. V and J are TRBV2 and TRBJ1-2; D possibly corresponds to TRBD1 (6 bases). Trimming took 0 bases from V and 3 from J, leaving 8 bases between them. CDR1 SNHLY and CDR2 FYNNEI come from the germline V gene. The CDR3 has 14 amino acids.